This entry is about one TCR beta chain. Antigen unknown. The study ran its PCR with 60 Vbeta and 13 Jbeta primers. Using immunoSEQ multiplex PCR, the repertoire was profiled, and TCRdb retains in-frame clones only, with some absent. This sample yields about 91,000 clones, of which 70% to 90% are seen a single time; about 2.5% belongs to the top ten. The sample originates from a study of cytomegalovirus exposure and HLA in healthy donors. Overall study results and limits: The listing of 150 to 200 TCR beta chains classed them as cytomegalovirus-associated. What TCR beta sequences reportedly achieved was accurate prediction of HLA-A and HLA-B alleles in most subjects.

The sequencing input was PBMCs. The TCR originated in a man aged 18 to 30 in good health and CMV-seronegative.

Here the CDR3 reads CSAAQGGVGQPQHF. CDR3 in DNA: TGCAGCGCTGCACAGGGTGGGGTGGGTCAGCCCCAGCATTTT. V gene TRBV29-1 combines with J gene TRBJ1-5, with D maybe TRBD1 (6 bases). The ends were cut back, 7 bases at V and 6 bases at J, with 19 bases in the middle. Germline assignment: CDR1 SQVTM and CDR2 ANQGSEA. CDR3 length equals 14 residues.